These 26 T cell receptor beta chains share one sample of origin, sequenced in a study of shared clonotypes between healthy human individuals. Profiling relied on immunoSEQ multiplex PCR, and the TCRdb table lists in-frame clones only, not all of them. Found here are 1,400,000 or so clones, 97% to 99% of them singletons; the top ten hold roughly 0.35%. The sequenced material came from naive CD4+ T cells sorted from blood. This sample's subset: CD45RA+ positively selected. Every receptor here comes from a man aged 25-45 years in good health.

The chain recombines TRBV7-2 with TRBJ1-1, with a tentative D call TRBD1 (5 bases). This CDR3 is 14 amino acids long. Trimming left V 5 bases short and J 0 bases short, with 10 bases between. Germline V gene sequence: CDR1 SGHTA, CDR2 FQGNSA. CDR3 sequence reads: CASSTEGMNTEAFF. The CDR3 region has the DNA TGTGCCAGCAGCACGGAGGGGATGAACACTGAAGCTTTCTTT.

The rearrangement uses TRBV11-3 and TRBJ2-1; D unresolved. This CDR3 is 14 amino acids long. Germline V lookup: CDR1 SGHNT, CDR2 YENEEA. With 0 bases removed from V and 2 bases from J, the gap between germline ends came to 5 bases. CDR3 DNA sequence: TGTGCCAGCAGCTTAGATGACACCTACAATGAGCAGTTCTTC. Translated: CASSLDDTYNEQFF.

The rearrangement uses TRBV5-1 and TRBJ2-5; 9 bases are a match to TRBD2. Germline lookup yields CDR1 SGHRS and CDR2 YFSETQ. V lost 6 bases, J lost 5 bases, and 23 bases stayed unmatched. The length of the CDR3 is 19 residues. The CDR3 DNA follows: TGCGCCAGCACCTACCCCAGAACTAGCGGGCACTCCATCCAGGAGACCCAGTACTTC. This sequence encodes CASTYPRTSGHSIQETQYF.

The V gene is TRBV5-6, the J gene TRBJ1-1; D not certain. Trimming took off 1 base at V and 2 bases at J, with 15 bases between the two ends. CDR3 length equals 16 residues. Germline CDR1 SGHDT, CDR2 YYEEEE. The CDR3 sequence is CASSLRLWPFNTEAFF. In nucleotides, the CDR3 is TGTGCCAGCAGCTTGCGGCTGTGGCCATTTAACACTGAAGCTTTCTTT.

This chain uses TRBV5-1 with TRBJ2-7; possibly TRBD2 for D (5 bases). This CDR3 has 15 residues. Trimming shortened V by 4 bases and J by 0 bases, and 14 bases separated the two germline ends. CDR1 is SGHRS and CDR2 is YFSETQ in the germline V gene. The CDR3 bases are TGCGCCAGCAGCCCGGGAAGCAGCAGCTCCTACGAGCAGTACTTC. Translating gives CASSPGSSSSYEQYF.

The genes are TRBV28 and TRBJ2-3; the D is unclear. CDR3 length equals 17 residues. In germline, CDR1 is MDHEN, CDR2 SYDVKM. V was trimmed by 5 bases and J by 0 bases, leaving 18 bases between them. CDR3 amino acids: CASSIPSYGSSTDTQYF. DNA for the CDR3: TGTGCCAGCAGTATTCCATCGTACGGATCAAGCACAGATACGCAGTATTTT.

V and J are TRBV9 and TRBJ2-1; D is perhaps TRBD2 (6 bases). This CDR3 has 16 amino acids. The germline gives CDR1 SGDLS, CDR2 YYNGEE. The V and J ends lost 0 bases and 4 bases respectively, with 14 bases between them. The CDR3 DNA reads as TGTGCCAGCAGCGTAGAGGCGATAGCGGCATACAATGAGCAGTTCTTC. Protein: CASSVEAIAAYNEQFF.

J is TRBJ1-1 and V is TRBV7-7, with 9 bases that match TRBD1. This CDR3 region has 17 residues. CDR1 and CDR2 (germline): SSHAT, FNYEAQ (reference sequence). Trimming cost V 1 base and J 1 base; bases outside gene matches: 7. The CDR3 spells CASSLVSADRGNTEAFF. In nucleotides, the CDR3 is TGTGCCAGCAGCTTAGTATCGGCGGACAGGGGGAACACTGAAGCTTTCTTT. Variable domain in full (rest from reference TRBV7-7 and TRBJ1-1): GAGVSQSPRYKVTKRGQDVTLRCDPISSHATLYWYQQALGQGPEFLTYFNYEAQPDKSGLPSDRFSAERPEGSISTLTIQRTEQRDSAMYRCASSLVSADRGNTEAFFGQGTRLTVV.

The chain carries TRBV7-9 and TRBJ2-3, with 7 positions matching TRBD1. Germline lookup yields CDR1 SEHNR and CDR2 FQNEAQ (reference sequence). CDR3 length: 16 amino acids. V lost 5 bases and J lost 0; bases outside the gene matches: 8. CDR3 loop: CASSKDRATSTDTQYF. The CDR3 nucleotides are TGTGCCAGCAGCAAAGACAGGGCAACTAGCACAGATACGCAGTATTTT.

In its sample, this clone was seen once. The chain carries TRBV4-2 and TRBJ1-2; a possible D gene is TRBD1 (5 bases). In germline, CDR1 is LGHNA, CDR2 YNFKEQ. This CDR3 is built from 21 residues. Trimming removed 2 bases at V and 0 bases at J, with 28 bases between. The CDR3 coding sequence is TGTGCCAGCAGCCAATCCCAACAAGCCCTGGGACGGATCATACCTAACTATGGCTACACCTTC. Protein sequence: CASSQSQQALGRIIPNYGYTF.

The chain combines TRBV4-1 with TRBJ2-1, with D perhaps given as TRBD1 or TRBD2 (5 bases each). Germline lookup yields CDR1 MGHRA and CDR2 YSYEKL. V dropped 1 base and J dropped 4 bases, with 14 bases sitting between them. The CDR3 totals 16 residues. The chain's CDR3 is CASSQVGARSYNEQFF. As DNA, the CDR3 is TGCGCCAGCAGCCAAGTCGGGGCACGGTCTTACAATGAGCAGTTCTTC.

The V call is TRBV5-4, the J call TRBJ1-1; D not resolved. Per germline, CDR1 SGHNT and CDR2 YYREEE (reference sequence). V lost 1 base, J lost 2 bases, and 12 bases lay in between. The CDR3 extends over 15 amino acids. CDR3 residues: CASSLPPWGNTEAFF. The CDR3, as DNA: TGTGCCAGCAGCTTGCCGCCGTGGGGTAACACTGAAGCTTTCTTT.

This chain uses TRBV27 with TRBJ1-5; TRBD1 matches 9 bases. Per the germline V gene, CDR1 is MNHEY and CDR2 is SMNVEV (reference sequence). This CDR3 spans 14 amino acids. The J segment lost 9 bases and the V segment lost 6 bases, leaving 9 bases of the junction unmatched. CDR3 sequence: CASRAGTGTWPQHF. The DNA of the CDR3 is TGTGCCAGCAGGGCCGGGACAGGGACCTGGCCCCAGCATTTT.

The DNA for the CDR3 is TGTGCCAGCAGCTTCGCAGGGGGAGTTGCAGGAAACACCATATATTTT. It encodes CASSFAGGVAGNTIYF. This chain uses TRBV7-9 with TRBJ1-3; TRBD1 matches 7 bases. The J segment lost 4 bases and the V segment lost 3 bases, leaving 9 bases of the junction unmatched. Germline-derived CDR1 and CDR2 are SEHNR and FQNEAQ (reference sequence). This CDR3 comprises 16 residues.

J is TRBJ2-1 and V is TRBV5-1, with D tentatively TRBD1 (6 bases). Trimming stripped 4 bases from V and 7 bases from J, with 9 bases between. The germline V gene encodes CDR1 SGHRS and CDR2 YFSETQ. This CDR3 is built from 12 residues. CDR3 nucleotides: TGCGCCAGCAGCACGCAGGGGAATGAGCAGTTCTTC. Translating gives CASSTQGNEQFF.

This chain joins TRBV5-4 and TRBJ1-5; D possibly corresponds to TRBD1 (5 bases). Trimming pared 4 bases from V and 2 bases from J, leaving 13 bases between. The CDR3 is made up of 15 amino acids. Germline CDR1 and CDR2: SGHNT and YYREEE (reference sequence). The CDR3 is CASSASGGGNQPQHF. CDR3 nucleotides: TGTGCCAGCAGCGCTTCGGGGGGAGGCAATCAGCCCCAGCATTTT.

The chain combines TRBV29-1 with TRBJ1-2; D unclear. V was pared by 3 bases and J by 4 bases, with 6 bases between. This CDR3 is built from 11 residues. Looked up from germline, CDR1 is SQVTM and CDR2 is ANQGSEA. The CDR3 protein is CSVDQTYGYTF. The CDR3 DNA reads TGCAGCGTTGATCAGACCTATGGCTACACCTTC.

J is TRBJ2-5 and V is TRBV5-1, with TRBD1 as a possible D gene (6 bases). V lost 7 bases to trimming and J lost 3 bases, with 13 bases between them. The CDR3 totals 13 residues. Looked up from germline, CDR1 is SGHRS and CDR2 is YFSETQ. The CDR3 sequence is CASGGAVEETQYF. The CDR3 DNA follows: TGCGCCAGCGGGGGCGCTGTAGAAGAGACCCAGTACTTC.

This chain uses TRBV2 with TRBJ2-5; 9 nucleotides match TRBD2. CDR3 length: 14 residues. Germline CDR1 SNHLY, CDR2 FYNNEI. After removal of 6 bases from V and 5 bases from J, the junction contained 7 bases not matched to a gene. For the CDR3, the DNA is TGTGCCAGCAGCGTAGCGGGAGTAGGGGAGACCCAGTACTTC. Protein: CASSVAGVGETQYF.

The V gene is TRBV7-2, the J gene TRBJ2-7; 8 positions match TRBD2. The CDR3 runs to 14 residues. V shed 5 bases and J 5 bases; nucleotides not matched to a gene: 8. In germline, CDR1 is SGHTA, CDR2 FQGNSA. CDR3 coding DNA: TGTGCCAGCAGCGTAACCGGGACTAGTAACGAGCAGTACTTC. It yields the protein CASSVTGTSNEQYF.

This clone appeared once. The CDR3 sequence: CASSQYGSPRETQYF. The CDR3 DNA follows: TGTGCCAGTAGTCAGTACGGTAGTCCCAGAGAGACCCAGTACTTC. This chain connects TRBV19 to TRBJ2-5; D gene ambiguous. V was pared by 5 bases and J by 4 bases, with 17 bases between. The CDR3 is made up of 15 amino acids. Germline V CDR1 and CDR2: LNHDA, SQIVND (reference sequence).

The chain links TRBV5-1 to TRBJ2-7, with D tentatively TRBD1 (5 bases). Germline V lookup: CDR1 SGHRS, CDR2 YFSETQ. The CDR3 covers 13 residues. The V and J ends lost 2 bases and 7 bases respectively, with 13 bases between them. CDR3 residues: CASSLSQVGEQYF. CDR3 nucleotides: TGCGCCAGCAGCTTATCACAGGTGGGGGAGCAGTACTTC.

The chain combines TRBV7-2 with TRBJ1-2; TRBD1 agrees at 11 bases. With 4 bases clipped from V and 3 bases from J, the junction kept 1 base outside the gene matches. Germline V gives CDR1 SGHTA, CDR2 FQGNSA. The CDR3 consists of 14 residues. CDR3 coding DNA: TGTGCCAGCAGCTGGACAGGGGGCGACTATGGCTACACCTTC. Amino acid sequence: CASSWTGGDYGYTF.

Note on this clone: This sample also contains other DNA sequences that code for the same CDR3. The V gene is TRBV19, the J gene TRBJ2-1, with D possibly matching TRBD2 (5 bases). V dropped 3 bases and J dropped 7 bases, with 16 bases sitting between them. Per germline, CDR1 LNHDA and CDR2 SQIVND (reference sequence). The CDR3 has 15 residues. The CDR3 loop is CASSIIGGRGNEQFF. In DNA, the CDR3 is TGTGCCAGTAGTATCATAGGTGGGCGCGGGAATGAGCAGTTCTTC.

CDR3 in amino acids: CASRTQGHTQYF. CDR3 DNA: TGTGCCAGCAGAACCCAGGGGCATACGCAGTATTTT. The J gene is TRBJ2-3, the V gene TRBV28; TRBD1 is a possible D gene (6 bases). The CDR3 length is 12 residues. Trimming pared 6 bases from V and 7 bases from J, leaving 11 bases between. Per the germline V gene, CDR1 is MDHEN and CDR2 is SYDVKM.

The J gene is TRBJ1-1, the V gene TRBV6-1, with 8 bases lining up with TRBD1. The CDR3 contains 14 residues. Germline CDR1 reads MNHNS; CDR2 reads SASEGT. J lost 6 bases, V lost 4 bases, and 7 bases had no gene match. The CDR3 region is CASSGAGGAAEAFF. CDR3 nucleotide sequence: TGTGCCAGCAGTGGCGCAGGGGGCGCCGCTGAAGCTTTCTTT.